One and the same sample provided the 11 T cell receptor beta chains below, sequenced in a study of blood T cell repertoires in COVID-19. Assay used: immunoSEQ multiplex PCR; TCRdb lists only in-frame clones, some missing. This sample has 200,000 or so clones, with 84% found just once. The sequenced material came from peripheral blood. Receptor source: a middle-aged man who had recovered from COVID-19.

The chain joins TRBV27 to TRBJ1-1; 12 nucleotides match TRBD1. V lost 0 bases and J lost 6; bases outside the gene matches: 5. This CDR3 region has 16 residues. Germline loops: CDR1 MNHEY, CDR2 SMNVEV (reference sequence). The CDR3 DNA follows: TGTGCCAGCAGTTTATCATCGGGACAGGGGGCCCCTGAAGCTTTCTTT. This sequence encodes CASSLSSGQGAPEAFF.

The rearrangement links TRBV11-3 to TRBJ1-2, with D possibly matching TRBD1 (6 bases). The CDR3 is 15 residues long. The germline V gene encodes CDR1 SGHNT and CDR2 YENEEA. V was cut by 6 bases and J by 2 bases, with 16 bases left in between. Here the CDR3 reads CASSFTQGQNYGYTF. DNA for the CDR3: TGTGCCAGCAGTTTTACTCAGGGGCAGAACTATGGCTACACCTTC.

This chain connects TRBV11-2 to TRBJ2-5; 7 positions match TRBD2. This CDR3 is 16 amino acids long. J was trimmed by 5 bases and V by 0 bases; bases with no gene match: 9. Germline V gives CDR1 SGHAT, CDR2 FQNNGV. The chain's CDR3 is CASSLDLRGEGETQYF. The CDR3 DNA follows: TGTGCCAGCAGCTTAGATTTGAGAGGGGAGGGCGAGACCCAGTACTTC.

Here the CDR3 DNA reads TGTGCCAGCAGCCCCCGGGGGTTCAGCTCCTACAATGAGCAGTTCTTC. It encodes CASSPRGFSSYNEQFF. The rearrangement joins TRBV9 to TRBJ2-1, with TRBD2 as a possible D gene (6 bases). Germline V lookup: CDR1 SGDLS, CDR2 YYNGEE. Trimming cost V 4 bases and J 0 bases, with 14 bases left between them. The CDR3 runs to 16 residues. Drawing the rest from reference TRBV9 and TRBJ2-1, the complete variable domain is DSGVTQTPKHLITATGQRVTLRCSPRSGDLSVYWYQQSLDQGLQFLIQYYNGEERAKGNILERFSAQQFPDLHSELNLSSLELGDSALYFCASSPRGFSSYNEQFFGPGTRLTVL.

The chain has TRBV7-8 and TRBJ2-1, with a possible D match to TRBD2 (6 bases). Deletions cut 5 bases from V and 5 bases from J, with 13 bases between. The CDR3 consists of 14 residues. Per germline, CDR1 SGHVS and CDR2 FQNEAQ. CDR3: CASSIRDWDNEQFF. CDR3 bases: TGTGCCAGCAGCATCCGGGACTGGGACAATGAGCAGTTCTTC.

The V and J genes are TRBV2 and TRBJ1-3, with 11 bases identical to TRBD1. V was pared by 4 bases and J by 0 bases, with 5 bases of the junction left unmatched. CDR1 is SNHLY and CDR2 is FYNNEI in the germline V gene. This CDR3 is built from 17 residues. In DNA form, the CDR3 reads TGTGCCAGCAGTGTAGGGACAGGGGGAATCTCTGGAAACACCATATATTTT. Translation gives CASSVGTGGISGNTIYF.

The gene calls are TRBV7-2 and TRBJ2-3, with TRBD2 matching 10 bases. Germline CDR1 and CDR2: SGHTA and FQGNSA. V lost 3 bases and J lost 1; bases outside the gene matches: 1. The CDR3 runs to 15 residues. The CDR3 nucleotides read TGTGCCAGCAGCTTTGGACTAGCGGGCACAGATACGCAGTATTTT. Translated: CASSFGLAGTDTQYF.

The chain carries TRBV11-3 and TRBJ2-1; 9 positions agree with TRBD2. This CDR3 region has 16 residues. Germline CDR1 and CDR2: SGHNT and YENEEA. V was pared by 5 bases and J by 4 bases, with 9 bases of the junction left unmatched. CDR3 coding DNA: TGTGCCAGCAGCCTATCGGGCGGGGGGGTTTACAATGAGCAGTTCTTC. Encoded protein: CASSLSGGGVYNEQFF.

V and J are TRBV6-2 or TRBV6-3 and TRBJ2-7; 9 bases match TRBD2. CDR1 is MNHEY, CDR2 SVGEGT, per germline. The CDR3 is 18 amino acids. After removal of 6 bases from V and 1 base from J, the junction contained 16 bases not matched to a gene. CDR3 bases: TGTGCCAGCAGCTCCAAAGCCGAAGCTAGCGGGACATCCTACGAGCAGTACTTC. Amino acids: CASSSKAEASGTSYEQYF.

The rearrangement uses TRBV24-1 and TRBJ2-5, with D tentatively TRBD1 (5 bases). Germline V gives CDR1 KGHDR, CDR2 SFDVKD. Trimming stripped 1 base from V and 3 bases from J, with 11 bases between. The CDR3 runs to 15 residues. The CDR3 region has the DNA TGTGCCACCAGTGATTTTGACAGTCTAAAAGAGACCCAGTACTTC. Encoded protein: CATSDFDSLKETQYF.

The chain couples TRBV11-3 to TRBJ2-3; TRBD2 matches 7 bases. Per the germline V gene, CDR1 is SGHNT and CDR2 is YENEEA. V trimming: 5 bases; J trimming: 0 bases; junction bases outside the gene matches: 5. The length of the CDR3 is 15 residues. Here the CDR3 reads CASSPAGSSTDTQYF. The CDR3 DNA sequence: TGTGCCAGCAGCCCAGCGGGGTCAAGCACAGATACGCAGTATTTT.